This record concerns one TCR beta chain sequence. The antigen is unknown. The CDR3 sequence is 14 residues long. Per germline, CDR1 MGHRA and CDR2 YSYEKL. V was trimmed by 3 bases and J by 5 bases, leaving 13 bases between them. The record originates from a study of T-cell memory formation after mild COVID-19. Notes on the study in general: Clones that shrank (day 15 to 85) were balanced CD4/CD8, whereas later expanders leaned CD4+.

In TCRdb, the 5' RACE reads were re-called with MiXCR into one record per CDR3 protein. The sample yields a few hundred thousand distinct CDR3 sequences, around 15% seen once. The sequence came from a man younger than 35 who had mild COVID-19 (a few samples of this study predate the infection). Cell type and time point are not known. The sample consisted of PBMCs or a T cell subset sorted from them (not recorded which). This sequence joins TRBV4-1 and TRBJ1-1; maybe TRBD1 (5 bases). The CDR3 coding sequence is TGCGCCAGCAGCCATTTGGGGGTAGGAACTGAAGCTTTCTTT. It yields the protein CASSHLGVGTEAFF.